This TCR beta chain appears in the sequencing data of a study of cytomegalovirus exposure and HLA in healthy donors. Findings of the study overall: What a later analysis reportedly showed was that an Asian-associated ancestry cluster had fewer N-insertions than the roughly 670-donor mean. Some public TCRs appeared in many individuals, while most sequences were rare. Earlier findings revealed that most TCR beta V segments proved productive either about 87% or about 30% of the time. In a later analysis, HLA-C alleles had the fewest associated TCRs, DRB1 alleles the most.

This clone was detected only once. As yet, its antigen is unknown. The CDR3 extends over 16 amino acids. The germline gives CDR1 ENHRY, CDR2 SYGVKD. Trimming shortened V by 0 bases and J by 4 bases, and 15 bases separated the two germline ends. 60 Vbeta and 13 Jbeta primers were used in PCR. Clones were sequenced by immunoSEQ multiplex PCR, and TCRdb holds only the in-frame ones, with some missing. Among approximately 160,000 clones listed, over 70% were seen once. Sequencing was done on a sample of PBMCs. This sequence joins TRBV10-3 and TRBJ2-5, with D possibly matching TRBD2 (6 bases). This receptor was obtained from a woman in her forties or fifties in good health and CMV-seropositive. This CDR3 reads CAISESGSPGGETQYF. The CDR3 nucleotides read TGTGCCATCAGTGAGTCGGGCTCCCCCGGGGGAGAGACCCAGTACTTC.